The 28 T cell receptor beta chains below were found in one sample sequenced in a study of cytomegalovirus exposure and HLA in healthy donors. PCR amplification relied on 60 Vbeta primers (plus 13 Jbeta primers). Assay: immunoSEQ multiplex PCR; the TCRdb copy retains only in-frame clones and omits some. Among about 90,000 clones listed, about 74% were seen once. Source material: PBMCs. The receptors here all came from a woman between 45 and 60 years old in good health and CMV-seropositive.

The chain recombines TRBV4-2 with TRBJ2-7; TRBD2 agrees at 7 bases. This CDR3 is built from 16 residues. V lost 1 base to trimming and J lost 3 bases; unmatched junction nucleotides: 9. CDR1 is LGHNA and CDR2 is YNFKEQ in the germline V gene. CDR3 nucleotides: TGTGCCAGCAGCCAAGCTTGGGCTAGCGGTGACTACGAGCAGTACTTC. Protein: CASSQAWASGDYEQYF.

The chain is built from TRBV28 and TRBJ2-1; D not resolved. Germline CDR1 reads MDHEN; CDR2 reads SYDVKM. The CDR3 is made up of 11 amino acids. Trimming left V 4 bases short and J 6 bases short, with 4 bases between. The CDR3 loop reads CASSYINEQFF. The DNA for the CDR3 is TGTGCCAGCAGTTACATCAATGAGCAGTTCTTC.

The sample holds a few counts of this clone. The J gene is TRBJ2-1, the V gene TRBV19, with 10 bases aligning to TRBD2. From germline, CDR1 is LNHDA and CDR2 SQIVND (reference sequence). The CDR3 covers 15 residues. The V segment lost 5 bases and the J segment 3 bases; nucleotides outside the gene matches: 4. The DNA for the CDR3 is TGTGCCAGTAGTCAAGGACTAGCGGACTACAATGAGCAGTTCTTC. Its protein is CASSQGLADYNEQFF.

The V call is TRBV11-2, the J call TRBJ2-7; TRBD2 matches 7 bases. Losses at the gene ends were 6 bases for V and 0 bases for J; bases not matched to a gene: 11. The CDR3 has 16 amino acids. Germline CDR1 reads SGHAT; CDR2 reads FQNNGV. CDR3 region: CASSYSSGLSSYEQYF. Written as DNA, the CDR3 is TGTGCCAGCAGTTATTCTAGCGGCCTGAGCTCCTACGAGCAGTACTTC.

The chain is built from TRBV5-1 and TRBJ1-2; 9 positions agree with TRBD1. The V gene's germline CDR1 is SGHRS and CDR2 YFSETQ. The CDR3 is 15 residues long. J gave up 7 bases and V 4 bases, and 11 bases lay outside the gene matches. CDR3 protein: CASSPSGTGPGGYTF. Here the CDR3 DNA reads TGCGCCAGCAGCCCGTCCGGGACAGGGCCAGGTGGCTACACCTTC.

The rearrangement links TRBV28 to TRBJ1-1; maybe TRBD1 (5 bases). Germline V lookup: CDR1 MDHEN, CDR2 SYDVKM. V was shortened by 3 bases and J by 3 bases, with 20 bases between the two germline ends. The CDR3 is made up of 17 amino acids. The DNA for the CDR3 is TGTGCCAGCAGTTTCCGCTCTGGGGGGGACCAGGACACTGAAGCTTTCTTT. Translating gives CASSFRSGGDQDTEAFF. The entire variable domain, with the rest obtained from reference TRBV28 and TRBJ1-1, is as follows: DVKVTQSSRYLVKRTGEKVFLECVQDMDHENMFWYRQDPGLGLRLIYFSYDVKMKEKGDIPEGYSVSREKKERFSLILESASTNQTSMYLCASSFRSGGDQDTEAFFGQGTRLTVV.

V and J are TRBV5-6 and TRBJ1-4; 7 positions agree with TRBD1. Germline CDR1 SGHDT, CDR2 YYEEEE. CDR3 length: 15 residues. V was clipped by 4 bases and J by 7 bases; unmatched bases: 10. CDR3 coding DNA: TGTGCCAGCAGCGGTCACAGGGGAAGGGGTGAAAAACTGTTTTTT. Translating it yields CASSGHRGRGEKLFF.

The chain combines TRBV25-1 with TRBJ2-1, with 11 nucleotides matching TRBD2. Germline V CDR1 and CDR2: MGHDK, SYGVNS. J gave up 6 bases and V 1 base, and 5 bases lay outside the gene matches. The CDR3 covers 16 residues. The CDR3 DNA is TGTGCCAGCAGTGAATTTAGCGGGGGGGCCGGCAATGAGCAGTTCTTC. Encoded protein: CASSEFSGGAGNEQFF.

V gene TRBV4-2 combines with J gene TRBJ2-3, with 7 positions matching TRBD2. Germline V gene data show CDR1 as LGHNA and CDR2 as YNFKEQ. This CDR3 is built from 15 residues. The trim removed 1 base at V and 5 bases at J, leaving 6 bases unmatched. The CDR3 region is CASSQVRLAGDTQYF. CDR3 nucleotides: TGTGCCAGCAGCCAAGTTCGACTAGCTGGAGATACGCAGTATTTT.

This clone appeared a few times. Distinct nucleotide sequences in the sample also encode this CDR3. The chain uses TRBV28 and TRBJ2-1; the D is unclear. This CDR3 comprises 11 residues. Between the trimmed V and J ends, which lost 3 bases and 9 bases, there was a span of 6 bases. The germline V gene encodes CDR1 MDHEN and CDR2 SYDVKM. Here the CDR3 reads CASSFRGEQFF. Here the CDR3 DNA reads TGTGCCAGCAGTTTCCGAGGTGAGCAGTTCTTC. The variable domain in full, with the rest retrieved from reference TRBV28 and TRBJ2-1, is DVKVTQSSRYLVKRTGEKVFLECVQDMDHENMFWYRQDPGLGLRLIYFSYDVKMKEKGDIPEGYSVSREKKERFSLILESASTNQTSMYLCASSFRGEQFFGPGTRLTVL.

The chain uses TRBV5-1 and TRBJ2-1; TRBD2 aligns across 11 bases. The germline CDR1 and CDR2 sequences are SGHRS and YFSETQ. V was clipped by 9 bases and J by 2 bases; unmatched bases: 10. The CDR3 runs 16 residues. CDR3 DNA: TGCGCCACCTCACCGTCTAGCGGGAGGACCTACAATGAGCAGTTCTTC. Translated, it gives CATSPSSGRTYNEQFF. Together with reference TRBV5-1 and TRBJ2-1, the CDR3 gives the full variable domain: KAGVTQTPRYLIKTRGQQVTLSCSPISGHRSVSWYQQTPGQGLQFLFEYFSETQRNKGNFPGRFSGRQFSNSRSEMNVSTLELGDSALYLCATSPSSGRTYNEQFFGPGTRLTVL.

This rearrangement joins TRBV9 to TRBJ2-2; D is possibly TRBD1 (5 bases). The V gene's germline CDR1 is SGDLS and CDR2 YYNGEE. This CDR3 spans 14 amino acids. The V end was cut by 0 bases, the J end by 5 bases, with 8 bases between. CDR3 nucleotide sequence: TGTGCCAGCAGCGTAGGCAGGGCAACCGGGGAGCTGTTTTTT. Protein: CASSVGRATGELFF. Looking up the rest from reference TRBV9 and TRBJ2-2 gives the full variable domain: DSGVTQTPKHLITATGQRVTLRCSPRSGDLSVYWYQQSLDQGLQFLIQYYNGEERAKGNILERFSAQQFPDLHSELNLSSLELGDSALYFCASSVGRATGELFFGEGSRLTVL.

CDR3 nucleotide sequence: TGTGCCAGCAGCTTGTTTCAAGCCGGGACAGATACGCAGTATTTT. Residues: CASSLFQAGTDTQYF. The genes are TRBV7-6 and TRBJ2-3; D ambiguous. Germline CDR1 and CDR2: SGHVS and FNYEAQ. Trimming removed 3 bases from V and 3 bases from J, with 13 bases in between. This CDR3 comprises 15 residues.

V is TRBV7-2 and J is TRBJ1-2; D is perhaps TRBD1 (5 bases). The CDR3 length is 16 residues. Trimming shortened V by 0 bases and J by 9 bases, and 20 bases separated the two germline ends. The V gene's germline CDR1 is SGHTA and CDR2 FQGNSA. CDR3 region: CASSLASLRQGRRYTF. As DNA, the CDR3 is TGTGCCAGCAGCTTAGCCAGTTTGCGTCAGGGTCGGCGCTACACCTTC.

In this sample, this clone turned up once. The chain carries TRBV6-1 and TRBJ2-7, with D tentatively TRBD1 (7 bases). The CDR3 is 15 residues long. The germline V and J ends were trimmed by 0 bases and 4 bases, with 13 bases remaining between them. Looked up from germline, CDR1 is MNHNS and CDR2 is SASEGT. The CDR3 sequence is CASSEAWRGLYEQYF. Here the CDR3 DNA reads TGTGCCAGCAGTGAAGCATGGAGGGGGCTTTACGAGCAGTACTTC.

The chain carries TRBV9 and TRBJ2-1; weak D call: TRBD2 (5 bases). Trimming pared 0 bases from V and 2 bases from J, leaving 9 bases between. The CDR3 sequence is 15 residues long. The germline gives CDR1 SGDLS, CDR2 YYNGEE. The CDR3 bases are TGTGCCAGCAGCGTAGGGGAGCACGCCTACAATGAGCAGTTCTTC. Its translation is CASSVGEHAYNEQFF.

J is TRBJ1-1 and V is TRBV9; tentatively, D is TRBD1 (5 bases). The length of the CDR3 is 15 residues. Per germline, CDR1 SGDLS and CDR2 YYNGEE. The V and J ends lost 0 bases and 3 bases respectively, with 12 bases between them. The CDR3, as DNA: TGTGCCAGCAGCGTAGGTAGTCAGGGTCACACTGAAGCTTTCTTT. This translates into CASSVGSQGHTEAFF.

The chain employs TRBV5-4 and TRBJ2-2; TRBD1 is a possible D gene (5 bases). The CDR3 loop spans 13 amino acids. V lost 4 bases and J lost 4, with 8 bases in between. Germline CDR1 is SGHNT and CDR2 is YYREEE (reference sequence). The DNA for the CDR3 is TGTGCCAGCAGCCCTAGGGGCACCGGGGAGCTGTTTTTT. It is translated as CASSPRGTGELFF.

The genes are TRBV10-3 and TRBJ1-1, with D unresolved. Germline values: CDR1 ENHRY, CDR2 SYGVKD. V lost 6 bases to trimming and J lost 1 base, with 3 bases between them. The CDR3 has 11 residues. Written as DNA, the CDR3 is TGTGCCATCAGACAGAACACTGAAGCTTTCTTT. Translating it yields CAIRQNTEAFF.

V usage is TRBV5-1 and J usage is TRBJ1-2; possible D gene TRBD1, 5 bases. Germline values: CDR1 SGHRS, CDR2 YFSETQ. Trimming removed 8 bases from V and 2 bases from J, with 13 bases in between. The CDR3 sequence is 13 residues long. The CDR3 is CASTTDSNYGYTF. The DNA of the CDR3 is TGCGCCAGTACAACTGACAGCAACTATGGCTACACCTTC. Drawing the rest from reference TRBV5-1 and TRBJ1-2, the complete variable domain is KAGVTQTPRYLIKTRGQQVTLSCSPISGHRSVSWYQQTPGQGLQFLFEYFSETQRNKGNFPGRFSGRQFSNSRSEMNVSTLELGDSALYLCASTTDSNYGYTFGSGTRLTVV.

This clone was detected only a few times. This chain uses TRBV2 with TRBJ2-1; 13 positions agree with TRBD2. The CDR3 is made up of 15 amino acids. Germline CDR1 reads SNHLY; CDR2 reads FYNNEI. V was clipped by 7 bases and J by 9 bases; unmatched bases: 9. In DNA, the CDR3 is TGTGCCAGCACCCCTAGGACTAGCGGGAGAGTTGAGCAGTTCTTC. Its translation is CASTPRTSGRVEQFF.

This clone showed up just once. CDR3 region: CASSLEQGEQFF. CDR3 nucleotides: TGTGCCAGCTCATTAGAGCAGGGTGAGCAGTTCTTC. This sequence joins TRBV18 and TRBJ2-1, with D possibly TRBD1 on 5 matching bases. From germline, CDR1 is KGHSH and CDR2 LQKENI. V lost 5 bases, J lost 9 bases, and 11 bases lay in between. There are 12 residues in the CDR3.

This clone was observed a few times. The chain employs TRBV4-1 and TRBJ2-3; D is perhaps TRBD2 (5 bases). Trimming took off 4 bases at V and 8 bases at J, with 19 bases between the two ends. Per the germline V gene, CDR1 is MGHRA and CDR2 is YSYEKL. The CDR3 runs to 15 residues. In nucleotides, the CDR3 is TGCGCCAGCAGCCGTTACTATAGCTCGCTAGCTACGCAGTATTTT. It codes for CASSRYYSSLATQYF.

V usage is TRBV4-3 and J usage is TRBJ2-7; the match to TRBD1 covers 9 bases. The V segment lost 3 bases and the J segment 4 bases; nucleotides outside the gene matches: 4. The germline CDR1 and CDR2 sequences are LGHNA and YSLEER. This CDR3 is 14 amino acids long. The CDR3 bases are TGCGCCAGCAGCCAGGACAGGGGAAGATACGAGCAGTACTTC. Protein: CASSQDRGRYEQYF.

The CDR3 sequence: CASRSTGGYNTEAFF. DNA of the CDR3: TGTGCCAGCAGATCGACAGGGGGCTATAACACTGAAGCTTTCTTT. This sequence joins TRBV2 and TRBJ1-1; TRBD1 matches at 10 bases. The CDR3 runs to 15 residues. V trimming: 6 bases; J trimming: 2 bases; junction bases outside the gene matches: 6. Germline V lookup: CDR1 SNHLY, CDR2 FYNNEI. Based on the CDR3 plus reference TRBV2 and TRBJ1-1, the full variable domain is EPEVTQTPSHQVTQMGQEVILRCVPISNHLYFYWYRQILGQKVEFLVSFYNNEISEKSEIFDDQFSVERPDGSNFTLKIRSTKLEDSAMYFCASRSTGGYNTEAFFGQGTRLTVV.

V is TRBV7-8 and J is TRBJ2-5; 14 bases are shared with TRBD2. Per the germline V gene, CDR1 is SGHVS and CDR2 is FQNEAQ. This CDR3 region has 15 residues. Trimming at V came to 6 bases and at J to 11 bases, leaving 11 bases not matched to a gene. CDR3 residues: CASSFGTSGSGEQYF. The CDR3 DNA sequence: TGTGCCAGCAGTTTCGGGACTAGCGGGAGTGGAGAGCAGTACTTC. Based on the CDR3 plus reference TRBV7-8 and TRBJ2-5, the full variable domain is GAGVSQSPRYKVAKRGQDVALRCDPISGHVSLFWYQQALGQGPEFLTYFQNEAQLDKSGLPSDRFFAERPEGSVSTLKIQRTQQEDSAVYLCASSFGTSGSGEQYFGPGTRLLVL.

This clone was seen more than once but under ten times. This chain joins TRBV29-1 and TRBJ2-3, with D hard to call. Trimming removed 8 bases from V and 6 bases from J, with 12 bases in between. The germline gives CDR1 SQVTM, CDR2 ANQGSEA. The CDR3 runs to 11 residues. CDR3 loop: CSLRVGDTQYF. The CDR3 DNA reads TGCAGCCTCCGGGTTGGGGATACGCAGTATTTT.

The V and J genes are TRBV7-9 and TRBJ1-6; tentatively, D is TRBD1 (6 bases). CDR1 SEHNR and CDR2 FQNEAQ come from the germline V gene (reference sequence). This CDR3 spans 17 amino acids. Trimming pared 4 bases from V and 6 bases from J, leaving 19 bases between. The DNA for the CDR3 is TGTGCCAGCAGCTCCCACGACAGGACTGGGGCTAATTCACCCCTCCACTTT. Protein: CASSSHDRTGANSPLHF.